This TCR beta chain was retrieved from a study of cytomegalovirus exposure and HLA in healthy donors. This CDR3 has 14 amino acids. In germline, CDR1 is MNHNS, CDR2 SASEGT. V lost 3 bases, J lost 4 bases, and 12 bases lay in between. Findings and limits, study-wide: TCR beta sequences reportedly predicted most subjects' HLA-A and HLA-B alleles accurately.

Researchers ran the PCR with 60 Vbeta and 13 Jbeta primers. Some clones are missing from TCRdb's copy, which holds only in-frame ones; the method was immunoSEQ multiplex PCR. Among 150,000 or so clones listed, about 79% were seen once. To note about this clone: Its cognate antigen is unknown.

The chain uses TRBV6-1 and TRBJ1-2, with TRBD1 as a possible D gene (6 bases). The material sequenced was PBMCs. The receptor's source is a man in his fifties or sixties in good health and CMV-seropositive. Written as DNA, the CDR3 is TGTGCCAGCAGTGACCAAGACAGGAGCTATGGCTACACCTTC. Amino acid sequence: CASSDQDRSYGYTF.